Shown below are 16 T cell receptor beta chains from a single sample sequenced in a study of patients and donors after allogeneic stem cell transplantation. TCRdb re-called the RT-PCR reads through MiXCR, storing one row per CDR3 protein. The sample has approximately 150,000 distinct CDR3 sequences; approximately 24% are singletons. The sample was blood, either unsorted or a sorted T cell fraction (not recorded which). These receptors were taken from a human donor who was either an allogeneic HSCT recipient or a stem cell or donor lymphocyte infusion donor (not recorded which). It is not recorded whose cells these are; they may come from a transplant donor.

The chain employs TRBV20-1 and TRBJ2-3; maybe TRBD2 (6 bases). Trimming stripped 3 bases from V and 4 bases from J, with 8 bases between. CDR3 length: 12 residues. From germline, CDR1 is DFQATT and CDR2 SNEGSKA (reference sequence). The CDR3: CSASTSSDTQYF. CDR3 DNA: TGCAGTGCTAGCACTAGCTCAGATACGCAGTATTTT.

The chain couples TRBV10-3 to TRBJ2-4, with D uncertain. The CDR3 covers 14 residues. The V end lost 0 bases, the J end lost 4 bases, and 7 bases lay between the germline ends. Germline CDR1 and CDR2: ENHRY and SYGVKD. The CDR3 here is CAISESKGKNIQYF. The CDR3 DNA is TGTGCCATCAGTGAGTCTAAAGGGAAAAACATTCAGTACTTC.

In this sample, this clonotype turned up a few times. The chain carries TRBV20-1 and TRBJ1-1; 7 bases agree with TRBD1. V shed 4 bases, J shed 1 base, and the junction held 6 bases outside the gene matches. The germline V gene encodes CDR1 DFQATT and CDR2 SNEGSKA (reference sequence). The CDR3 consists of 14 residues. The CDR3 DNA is TGCAGTGCTATAGGGACAGTGACGAACACTGAAGCTTTCTTT. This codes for CSAIGTVTNTEAFF.

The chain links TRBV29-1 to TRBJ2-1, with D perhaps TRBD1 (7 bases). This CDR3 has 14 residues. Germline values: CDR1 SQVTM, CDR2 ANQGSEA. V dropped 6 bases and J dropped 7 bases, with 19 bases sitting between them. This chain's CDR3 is CSVGQRLGGNEQFF. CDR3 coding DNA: TGCAGCGTGGGACAGCGACTAGGTGGGAATGAGCAGTTCTTC.

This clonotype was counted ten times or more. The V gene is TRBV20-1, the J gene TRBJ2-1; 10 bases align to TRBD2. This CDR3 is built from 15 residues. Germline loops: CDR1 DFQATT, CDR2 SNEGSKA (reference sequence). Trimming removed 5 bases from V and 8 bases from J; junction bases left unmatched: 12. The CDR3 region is CSAFLLAGVEYEQFF. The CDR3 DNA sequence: TGCAGTGCTTTCCTCCTAGCGGGAGTTGAATATGAGCAGTTCTTC.

CDR3 sequence: CASSVRQAEADTQYF. The CDR3 DNA is TGTGCCAGCAGCGTAAGGCAGGCGGAGGCAGATACGCAGTATTTT. The chain recombines TRBV2 with TRBJ2-3; a possible D gene is TRBD2 (5 bases). The V gene's germline CDR1 is SNHLY and CDR2 FYNNEI. Trimming left V 6 bases short and J 4 bases short, with 17 bases between. The CDR3 loop spans 15 amino acids. Full variable domain (rest looked up from reference TRBV2 and TRBJ2-3): EPEVTQTPSHQVTQMGQEVILRCVPISNHLYFYWYRQILGQKVEFLVSFYNNEISEKSEIFDDQFSVERPDGSNFTLKIRSTKLEDSAMYFCASSVRQAEADTQYFGPGTRLTVL.

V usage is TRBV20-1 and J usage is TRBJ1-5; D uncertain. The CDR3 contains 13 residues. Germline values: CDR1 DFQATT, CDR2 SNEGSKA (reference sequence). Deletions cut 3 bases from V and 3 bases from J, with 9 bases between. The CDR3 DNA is TGCAGTGCTAGCCCAAGCGTCAATCAGCCCCAGCATTTT. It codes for CSASPSVNQPQHF.

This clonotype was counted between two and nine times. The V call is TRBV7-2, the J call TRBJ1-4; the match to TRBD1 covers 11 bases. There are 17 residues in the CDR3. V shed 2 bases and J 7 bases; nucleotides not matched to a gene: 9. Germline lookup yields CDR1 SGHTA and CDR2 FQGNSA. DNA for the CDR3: TGTGCCAGCAGCTTACCCCGGACAGGGGGCGAGGTTGAAAAACTGTTTTTT. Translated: CASSLPRTGGEVEKLFF.

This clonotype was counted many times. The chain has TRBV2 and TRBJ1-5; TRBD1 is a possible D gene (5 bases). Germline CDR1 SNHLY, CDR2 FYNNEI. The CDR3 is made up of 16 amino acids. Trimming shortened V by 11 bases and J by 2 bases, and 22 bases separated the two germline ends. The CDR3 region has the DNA TGTGCCCAGCGGCGGCACAGGAAATATGGCAATCAGCCCCAGCATTTT. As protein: CAQRRHRKYGNQPQHF.

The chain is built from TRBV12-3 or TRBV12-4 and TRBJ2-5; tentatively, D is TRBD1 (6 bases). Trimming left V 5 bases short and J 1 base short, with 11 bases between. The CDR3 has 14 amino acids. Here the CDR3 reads CASSQQGSQETQYF. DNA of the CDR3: TGTGCCAGCAGTCAACAGGGCTCCCAAGAGACCCAGTACTTC.

The CDR3 nucleotides are TGTGCCAGCAGCTTACTCGACCTTGGACAGTACTTC. This encodes CASSLLDLGQYF. The J gene is TRBJ2-4, the V gene TRBV7-9; D not certain. Trimming cost V 2 bases and J 13 bases, with 12 bases left between them. Germline lookup yields CDR1 SEHNR and CDR2 FQNEAQ (reference sequence). There are 12 residues in the CDR3.

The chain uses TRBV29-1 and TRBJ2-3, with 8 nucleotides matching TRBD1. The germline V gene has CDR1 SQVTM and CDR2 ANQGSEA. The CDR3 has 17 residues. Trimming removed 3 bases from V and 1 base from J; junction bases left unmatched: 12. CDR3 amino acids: CSVDSPRRQGRTDTQYF. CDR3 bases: TGCAGCGTTGATTCCCCTCGGAGACAGGGGCGCACAGATACGCAGTATTTT.

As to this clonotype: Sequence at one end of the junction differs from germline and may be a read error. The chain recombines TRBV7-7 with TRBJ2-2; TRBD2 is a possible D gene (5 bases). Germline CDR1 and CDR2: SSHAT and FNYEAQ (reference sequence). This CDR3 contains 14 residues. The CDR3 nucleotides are TGTGCTAGCAGCCGCGACCCTAGCATAGGGGAGCTGTTTTTT. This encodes CASSRDPSIGELFF.

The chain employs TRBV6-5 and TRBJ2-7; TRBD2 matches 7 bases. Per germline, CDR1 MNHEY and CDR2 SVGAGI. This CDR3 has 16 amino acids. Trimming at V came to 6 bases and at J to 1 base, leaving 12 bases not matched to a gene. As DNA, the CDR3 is TGTGCCAGCAGGGTGATGACTAGCATCCGTTCCTACGAGCAGTACTTC. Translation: CASRVMTSIRSYEQYF.

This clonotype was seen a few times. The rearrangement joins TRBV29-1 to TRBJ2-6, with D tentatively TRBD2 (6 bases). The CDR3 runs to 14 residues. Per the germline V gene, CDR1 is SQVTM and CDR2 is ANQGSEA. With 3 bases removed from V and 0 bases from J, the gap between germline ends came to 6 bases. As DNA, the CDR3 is TGCAGCGTTGACGGGAGCTCTGGGGCCAACGTCCTGACTTTC. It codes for CSVDGSSGANVLTF.

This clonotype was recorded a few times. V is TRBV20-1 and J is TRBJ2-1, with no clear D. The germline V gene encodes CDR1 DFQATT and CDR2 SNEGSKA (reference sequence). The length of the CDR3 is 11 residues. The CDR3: CRVWGSNEQFF. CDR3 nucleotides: TGCAGGGTTTGGGGAAGCAATGAGCAGTTCTTC.